The present TCR beta chain was sequenced within a study of shared clonotypes between healthy human individuals (TCRdb year 2020). Background for the entire study: The cohort included a few men and a couple of women between 18 and 49 years of age. Per donor, leukapheresis produced somewhere between about 0.8 and 9.5 billion PBMCs. To estimate repertoire size and how much clonotypes are shared between individuals, the study performed deep sequencing of blood TCR repertoires from roughly five healthy adults. For each donor, CD4 naive and CD4 memory were each given three plates, CD8 naive was given two plates, and CD8 memory was given one plate. To increase sequencing depth and limit assay-specific biases, different laboratories used diverse techniques to prepare libraries and sequence TCR repertoires.

The cysteine opens and the phenylalanine closes a CDR3 of 15 amino acids. CDR3 DNA is the only sequence kept; it has 45 bases, read in frame from the first base. Relative to germline, V is 7 bases shorter and J is 0 bases shorter, with 15 bases between their ends. Via the germline V gene (reference sequence), CDR1 is LNHDA and CDR2 SQIVND. Of note for this clone: The specificity of this receptor is unknown. Per-base qualities were not stored, and no clone one base away is much larger.

Using the deep immunoSEQ assay, multiplex PCR amplified TCR CDR3 regions from genomic DNA. Extracted genomic DNA from each cell subset was distributed evenly across all wells of several immunoSEQ 96-well plates, and each plate was treated as a replicate. Each replicate PCR for sorted subsets received approximately 220 ng genomic DNA, equal to roughly 30,000 T cell genomes. The purified libraries were quantified using a Qubit 3.0 fluorometer, sized with a Bioanalyzer 2100, and then quantified again using the KAPA Library Quantification kit. Every immunoSEQ 96-well plate was sequenced on a separate single-read 150-cycle Illumina NextSeq 550 flow cell. From the authors' description of their analysis: Because only junctional sequences without quality scores were contained in the immunoSEQ output, filtering matching that applied to full-length reads could not be performed. To assign V/J genes and CDR3, sequences were annotated against IMGT germline references using PyIR, a Python wrapper for IgBLAST v1.9. Reads were removed for weak V/J assignments (E-value above 1e-6), missing CDR3, stop codons, out-of-frame junctions, or ambiguous translated residues. V3J clonotypes were defined by identical inferred V gene, J gene, and CDR3 amino acid sequence. Percentage overlap between repertoires was calculated by dividing the number of shared unique clonotypes by the size of the smaller repertoire. RTK rarefaction, the Chao1 estimator, and Recon v2.1 estimates of unobserved clonotypes were used to assess repertoire richness. For all TCRbeta clonotypes obtained by the gDNA method from four donors, generation probabilities were computed with OLGA. TCRdb holds this immuneACCESS table with in-frame rearrangements only. Some clones are missing; in checked studies, unresolved V genes explain under half, and the rest has no known cause. The D gene and trimming were derived from the DNA, and the V and J assignments and clone size from that table. The sample profile shows 1 million to 1.2 million clones; roughly 80% of them were found once. 0.85% to 1% of the sample rests with the top ten.

Donors were healthy HIV-negative adults with no recently reported acute infections or vaccinations. All donors were Caucasian adults living in Nashville, Tennessee, USA. CD4+ T cells were enriched by magnetic negative selection; naive cells were then positively selected on CD45RA, and the negative fraction formed the memory subset. Blood was obtained by leukapheresis, after which PBMCs were separated by Ficoll-Histopaque density gradient centrifugation and cryopreserved in liquid nitrogen vapor phase. Analytical flow cytometry was used to check the purity and quantity of every magnetically sorted T cell population. Genomic DNA was isolated from each sorted fraction and quantified by UV absorbance on a Nanodrop 2000c. On the study overall, not on this receptor specifically: Clonotypes shared by all four sorted-subset donors showed higher generation probabilities than non-shared clonotypes. Pairwise subsampling led to the expectation that sequencing depth would affect the degree of clonotype sharing among donors. Sampling was restricted to blood, and TCR repertoires in tissue are likely to differ from TCR repertoires in blood. The small number of donors limited the genetic and exposure-history diversity represented. When a few donors were compared, the shared fraction of clonotypes was around 5% for naive CD4, roughly 3.4% for naive CD8, about 2.5% for memory CD4, and 0.35% to 0.4% for memory CD8. Naive subsets generally had larger estimated clonotype richness than memory subsets did. Incomplete sequencing was indicated by rarefaction of sorted-subset datasets, despite the large sequencing depth.

The sample taken for sequencing was memory CD4+ T cells from PBMCs. The cell subset or site label of this sample denotes: CD45RA-negative fraction. The V and J genes are TRBV19 and TRBJ1-1; no D gene is confidently identified. The sequence was obtained from a man in his late teens or twenties in good health. Some clones in this sample may be carry-over from other donors' samples. The CDR3 sequence is CASKVGSLMNTEAFF. The bases read TGTGCCAGTAAGGTGGGGAGCCTTATGAACACTGAAGCTTTCTTT.